This TCR beta chain was retrieved from a study of spatial heterogeneity in lung cancer. Study context: Untreated early-stage non-small cell lung cancer patients, 72 in total, were the donors. PBMC collected at follow-up were sequenced when available, a median of roughly two years after resection. Detection consistently captured more beta-chain sequences than alpha-chain sequences.

This clonotype was found a few times. Sample time point: blood at routine non-recurrence follow-up after resection. In each case, whole RNA from tumor, nontumor lung or frozen PBMC was sequenced unsorted. One entry per CDR3 protein, called by TCRdb with MiXCR from the 5' RACE reads. The sample consists of approximately 110,000 distinct CDR3 sequences, approximately 11% of them appearing once. Germline loops: CDR1 SGHNT, CDR2 YENEEA. Trimming cost V 1 base and J 2 bases; bases outside gene matches: 11. There are 18 residues in the CDR3. Specimen: PBMCs, collected at follow-up. The V and J genes are TRBV11-3 and TRBJ2-3; 8 bases are a match to TRBD2. This sequence originates from a female donor with early-stage non-small cell lung cancer. The CDR3: CASSLGRSSGTLTDTQYF. The CDR3 DNA is TGTGCCAGCAGCTTAGGCCGTAGTAGCGGGACTCTCACAGATACGCAGTATTTT.